These 31 T cell receptor beta chains came from one sample sequenced in a study of vaccination effects on CD4 cells after COVID-19. No antigen has been identified for these receptors. Antigen-specific CD4+ T cell clonotypes were called by their expansion after viral peptide-pool culture in ViraFEST. Once cultured for nine to ten days, the cells underwent separation to obtain CD4+ T cells. Participants were given two doses of BNT162b2 or mRNA-1273 vaccine. Assay used: immunoSEQ multiplex PCR; TCRdb lists only in-frame clones, some missing. The sample records over 80,000 clones, roughly 73% being singletons. Sequencing was performed on CD4+ T cells from PBMCs cultured with HCoV-OC43 spike peptides, taken after COVID-19 vaccination. Subset reported: HCoV-OC43 spike overlapping peptide pool stimulation. All receptors derive from a human donor who received a COVID-19 vaccine.

The rearrangement joins TRBV5-1 to TRBJ2-5, with no clear D. The germline gives CDR1 SGHRS, CDR2 YFSETQ. V was shortened by 1 base and J by 0 bases, with 7 bases between the two germline ends. There are 14 residues in the CDR3. The CDR3 is CASSLLGNQETQYF. The CDR3 coding sequence is TGCGCCAGCAGCTTGTTAGGGAACCAAGAGACCCAGTACTTC.

This clone was detected only once. J is TRBJ1-1 and V is TRBV2; D is uncertain. CDR3 length: 13 residues. Germline loops: CDR1 SNHLY, CDR2 FYNNEI. Trimming shortened V by 3 bases and J by 4 bases, and 9 bases separated the two germline ends. CDR3 DNA: TGTGCCAGCAGTGAGTTAGGGTTCACTGAAGCTTTCTTT. The encoded protein is CASSELGFTEAFF.

This clone came up a few times. The chain couples TRBV5-1 to TRBJ1-3; D gene uncertain. The CDR3 runs to 15 residues. CDR1 is SGHRS, CDR2 YFSETQ, per germline. The V and J ends lost 0 bases and 4 bases respectively, with 11 bases between them. CDR3 bases: TGCGCCAGCAGCTTGGTTGGCACTTTGGGAAACACCATATATTTT. Protein product: CASSLVGTLGNTIYF.

This chain links TRBV6-5 with TRBJ2-3, with 9 positions matching TRBD1. Unmatched junction bases numbered 11, after V lost 4 bases and J lost 6 bases. Germline V CDR1 and CDR2: MNHEY, SVGAGI. The CDR3 totals 16 residues. The DNA for the CDR3 is TGTGCCAGCAGTTTAGCCTTACAGGGGGCGCAGGATACGCAGTATTTT. Its protein product is CASSLALQGAQDTQYF.

This chain links TRBV6-2 or TRBV6-3 with TRBJ2-7, with 7 bases aligning to TRBD1. Unmatched junction bases numbered 0, after V lost 2 bases and J lost 5 bases. This CDR3 has 12 amino acids. The germline gives CDR1 MNHEY, CDR2 SVGEGT. This CDR3 is CASSYQGDEQYV. The CDR3 DNA follows: TGTGCCAGCAGTTACCAGGGGGACGAGCAGTACGTC.

This clone came up a few times. This chain connects TRBV7-2 to TRBJ2-5; D not certain. V gave up 2 bases and J gave up 2 bases, with 9 bases separating them. Germline loops: CDR1 SGHTA, CDR2 FQGNSA. The CDR3 is 14 residues long. CDR3 coding DNA: TGTGCCAGCAGCTTACGACAAGCACAAGAGACCCAGTACTTC. Protein: CASSLRQAQETQYF.

On this clone: One end of the junction does not line up with germline, which may come from a read error. The chain recombines TRBV6-1 with TRBJ1-2; no firm D call. Germline CDR1 and CDR2: MNHNS and SASEGT. CDR3 length: 13 amino acids. The CDR3 nucleotides are TGTGCCAGCAGTGAGACACCGTGGAGCCGGGGTCACTTC. As protein: CASSETPWSRGHF.

The rearrangement links TRBV10-3 to TRBJ1-4, with TRBD1 as a possible D gene (5 bases). The CDR3 runs 16 residues. Trimming left V 0 bases short and J 7 bases short, with 15 bases between. Per germline, CDR1 ENHRY and CDR2 SYGVKD. CDR3 nucleotide sequence: TGTGCCATCAGTGAGTCTTCCCGCGGGGCCCTTGAAAAACTGTTTTTT. It encodes CAISESSRGALEKLFF.

This clone was detected once. CDR3 sequence (DNA): TGTGCCAGCAGCCCCCCCAGACTAGCGGGGGCCTCCTACGAGCAGTACGTC. Encoded protein: CASSPPRLAGASYEQYV. The chain couples TRBV11-2 to TRBJ2-7; 12 bases are a match to TRBD2. Germline V gene data show CDR1 as SGHAT and CDR2 as FQNNGV. The ends lost 5 bases at V and 0 bases at J; junction bases unmatched: 8. The CDR3 length is 17 residues.

This clone was detected a few times. The V and J genes are TRBV2 and TRBJ2-5; tentative D call: TRBD1 (6 bases). From germline, CDR1 is SNHLY and CDR2 FYNNEI. Trimming stripped 11 bases from V and 0 bases from J, with 7 bases between. This CDR3 has 11 amino acids. CDR3 residues: CAGGYQETQYF. CDR3 DNA sequence: TGTGCCGGGGGCTACCAAGAGACCCAGTACTTC. Drawing the rest from reference TRBV2 and TRBJ2-5, the complete variable domain is EPEVTQTPSHQVTQMGQEVILRCVPISNHLYFYWYRQILGQKVEFLVSFYNNEISEKSEIFDDQFSVERPDGSNFTLKIRSTKLEDSAMYFCAGGYQETQYFGPGTRLLVL.

V and J are TRBV5-1 and TRBJ1-1; 10 positions match TRBD1. J gave up 5 bases and V 4 bases, and 8 bases lay outside the gene matches. Germline CDR1 SGHRS, CDR2 YFSETQ. CDR3 length equals 15 residues. In DNA, the CDR3 is TGCGCCAGCAGCGGTTTGACAGGGGGCAGAACTGAAGCTTTCTTT. Its protein is CASSGLTGGRTEAFF.

The chain carries TRBV5-4 and TRBJ1-6; the match to TRBD1 covers 9 bases. Germline assignment: CDR1 SGHNT and CDR2 YYREEE (reference sequence). The V gene end was trimmed by 4 bases and the J gene end by 7 bases; junction bases not matched to a gene: 9. The CDR3 length is 16 residues. The CDR3 DNA sequence: TGTGCCAGCAGCCTAACACAGGGGGCTGGAAATTCACCCCTCCACTTT. The encoded protein is CASSLTQGAGNSPLHF.

This clone was counted a single time. The chain joins TRBV6-4 to TRBJ2-3; TRBD2 is a possible D gene (5 bases). V lost 4 bases, J lost 3 bases, and 8 bases lay in between. Germline assignment: CDR1 MRHNA and CDR2 SNTAGT. CDR3 length: 13 amino acids. CDR3 in amino acids: CASSGTPTDTQYF. The CDR3 bases are TGTGCCAGCAGTGGGACTCCGACAGATACGCAGTATTTT.

The chain joins TRBV9 to TRBJ2-1; D is undetermined. The CDR3 is 14 amino acids. CDR1 is SGDLS, CDR2 YYNGEE, per germline. Trimming pared 2 bases from V and 7 bases from J, leaving 13 bases between. The DNA for the CDR3 is TGTGCCAGCAGCGTGCAAGGGTCGAGGAATGAGCAGTTCTTC. Its translation: CASSVQGSRNEQFF.

V usage is TRBV3-1 (or the pseudogene TRBV3-2) and J usage is TRBJ2-5; D uncertain. Germline V gene sequence: CDR1 LGHDT, CDR2 YNNKEL (reference sequence). The CDR3 runs to 13 residues. Trimming stripped 6 bases from V and 2 bases from J, with 10 bases between. The CDR3 coding sequence is TGTGCCAGCAGTCAAACACATCAAGAGACCCAGTACTTC. This codes for CASSQTHQETQYF.

A word on this clone: This sample also contains other DNA sequences that code for the same CDR3. The chain couples TRBV18 to TRBJ1-1; D remains ambiguous. CDR1 is KGHSH and CDR2 is LQKENI in the germline V gene. Trimming left V 3 bases short and J 1 base short, with 6 bases between. The CDR3 runs to 13 residues. As DNA, the CDR3 is TGTGCCAGCTCACCCGGGCAGAACACTGAAGCTTTCTTT. Its protein is CASSPGQNTEAFF.

This chain connects TRBV5-1 to TRBJ2-3, with a tentative D call TRBD2 (5 bases). Trimming removed 4 bases at V and 2 bases at J, with 17 bases between. The CDR3 totals 16 residues. CDR1 SGHRS and CDR2 YFSETQ come from the germline V gene. Here the CDR3 DNA reads TGCGCCAGCAGCCGAACCCTAGCAGCAGACACAGATACGCAGTATTTT. Translation gives CASSRTLAADTDTQYF.

V is TRBV29-1 and J is TRBJ1-4; D is ambiguous. Trimming pared 8 bases from V and 0 bases from J, leaving 10 bases between. CDR1 and CDR2 (germline): SQVTM, ANQGSEA. The CDR3 covers 13 residues. The CDR3 loop is CSQRNATNEKLFF. DNA of the CDR3: TGCAGCCAAAGAAACGCAACTAATGAAAAACTGTTTTTT.

The chain links TRBV19 to TRBJ1-4; a weak D match, TRBD1 (5 bases). The CDR3 runs 15 residues. V lost 1 base and J 8 bases, leaving 14 bases between the germline ends. Looked up from germline, CDR1 is LNHDA and CDR2 is SQIVND (reference sequence). CDR3 protein: CASSIGAGRGEKLFF. The CDR3 DNA follows: TGTGCCAGTAGTATAGGAGCAGGGAGGGGAGAAAAACTGTTTTTT.

The rearrangement links TRBV9 to TRBJ2-3; tentatively, D is TRBD2 (5 bases). The ends were cut back, 4 bases at V and 4 bases at J, with 13 bases in the middle. The germline V gene encodes CDR1 SGDLS and CDR2 YYNGEE. This CDR3 comprises 14 residues. This chain's CDR3 is CASSFRTHSDTQYF. DNA for the CDR3: TGTGCCAGCAGCTTCAGGACTCATTCAGATACGCAGTATTTT.

The chain links TRBV7-2 to TRBJ1-1; the D gene is possibly TRBD1 (6 bases). Germline CDR1 is SGHTA and CDR2 is FQGNSA. Deletions cut 4 bases from V and 1 base from J, with 10 bases between. The CDR3 is made up of 14 amino acids. In DNA, the CDR3 is TGTGCCAGCAGCTCACAGGGCTCGAACACTGAAGCTTTCTTT. Amino acids: CASSSQGSNTEAFF.

The chain couples TRBV7-3 to TRBJ2-2; TRBD1 matches at 9 bases. CDR1 and CDR2 from the germline V gene are SGHTA and FQGTGA. The V gene end was trimmed by 2 bases and the J gene end by 4 bases; junction bases not matched to a gene: 8. This CDR3 region has 17 residues. The CDR3 coding sequence is TGTGCCAGCAGCTTAGAAACAGGGGGCGCGGGCACCGGGGAGCTGTTTTTT. It is translated as CASSLETGGAGTGELFF.

The chain carries TRBV24-1 and TRBJ2-7; D assignment may be TRBD1 or TRBD2 (5 bases each). V was trimmed by 5 bases and J by 1 base, leaving 11 bases between them. CDR1 KGHDR and CDR2 SFDVKD come from the germline V gene. The CDR3 covers 14 residues. The CDR3 DNA follows: TGTGCCACCAGTGTGGGACGACCTTCCTACGAGCAGTACGTC. It yields the protein CATSVGRPSYEQYV.

This clone is a singleton in its sample. This chain links TRBV5-6 with TRBJ1-6; the match to TRBD1 covers 10 bases. Germline-derived CDR1 and CDR2 are SGHDT and YYEEEE. The CDR3 extends over 15 amino acids. The ends lost 3 bases at V and 6 bases at J; junction bases unmatched: 3. The DNA for the CDR3 is TGTGCCAGCAGCTACCGGGACAGGGGTAATTCACCCCTCCACTTT. It yields the protein CASSYRDRGNSPLHF.

This clone was recorded once. The chain carries TRBV12-3 or TRBV12-4 and TRBJ1-2; 9 positions match TRBD1. V shed 6 bases, J shed 6 bases, and the junction held 5 bases outside the gene matches. This CDR3 spans 13 amino acids. The CDR3 reads CASRTTGGDGYTF. CDR3 in DNA: TGTGCCAGCAGAACAACAGGGGGCGATGGCTACACCTTC.

The chain is built from TRBV12-3 or TRBV12-4 and TRBJ2-2; D perhaps matches TRBD2 (6 bases). The CDR3 runs 13 residues. With 3 bases removed from V and 7 bases from J, the gap between germline ends came to 9 bases. CDR3 DNA sequence: TGTGCCAGCAGTTTCGGGGGTAGCGGGGAGCTGTTTTTT. It yields the protein CASSFGGSGELFF.

The rearrangement uses TRBV7-2 and TRBJ2-2, with a tentative D call TRBD1 (6 bases). Germline V CDR1 and CDR2: SGHTA, FQGNSA. The CDR3 loop spans 15 amino acids. Trimming pared 3 bases from V and 5 bases from J, leaving 13 bases between. The CDR3 region is CASSFPRGETGELFF. CDR3 DNA sequence: TGTGCCAGCAGCTTCCCCAGGGGTGAGACCGGGGAGCTGTTTTTT.

This chain uses TRBV6-5 with TRBJ2-4; 10 positions agree with TRBD2. Germline assignment: CDR1 MNHEY and CDR2 SVGAGI. With V trimmed by 6 bases and J by 3 bases, 2 bases remained unmatched. CDR3 size: 14 residues. Here the CDR3 DNA reads TGTGCCAGCAGCTGGACTAGCGGCAAAAACATTCAGTACTTC. Its protein product is CASSWTSGKNIQYF.

This chain links TRBV4-1 with TRBJ1-2; 12 bases agree with TRBD1. The CDR3 spans 15 residues. Germline CDR1 reads MGHRA; CDR2 reads YSYEKL. V lost 6 bases, J lost 8 bases, and 10 bases stayed unmatched. The CDR3 DNA sequence: TGCGCCAGCAGACATCCGGGACAGGGGGCATGGGGCTACACCTTC. It is translated as CASRHPGQGAWGYTF.

The chain carries TRBV6-5 and TRBJ1-5; D not resolved. In germline, CDR1 is MNHEY, CDR2 SVGAGI. The length of the CDR3 is 13 residues. V was pared by 2 bases and J by 4 bases, with 6 bases between. The CDR3: CASSYNRNQPQHF. The CDR3 DNA follows: TGTGCCAGCAGTTACAATCGGAATCAGCCCCAGCATTTT.

This chain connects TRBV3-1 (or the pseudogene TRBV3-2) to TRBJ1-1, with D uncertain. Germline V gene data show CDR1 as LGHDT and CDR2 as YNNKEL (reference sequence). Trimming left V 4 bases short and J 0 bases short, with 9 bases between. The CDR3 runs to 14 residues. The DNA for the CDR3 is TGTGCCAGCAGCCTAAGAGACATGAACACTGAAGCTTTCTTT. Translating it yields CASSLRDMNTEAFF.